This T cell receptor (beta chain) was captured by sequencing in a study of cytomegalovirus exposure and HLA in healthy donors. Whole-study findings and limits: Researchers left out some V segments, among them TRBV6-2 and TRBV6-3, as indistinguishable. When presence/absence was analysed, sequencing depth was taken to be roughly uniform across donors.

Primers included in the PCR were 60 Vbeta and 13 Jbeta primers. Some clones are missing from TCRdb's copy, which holds only in-frame ones; the method was immunoSEQ multiplex PCR. This sample has about 200,000 clones, with around 86% found just once. The table lists this clone with a count of one. Its antigen remains unknown. The sample contains more than one DNA sequence encoding this CDR3. Germline trimming cut 5 bases from V and 2 bases from J; bases unmatched to any gene: 5. Germline V CDR1 and CDR2: SGHAT, FQNNGV. CDR3 length: 14 amino acids. The clonotype was recovered from a man aged 25 to 45 in good health and CMV-seronegative. The sequenced sample was PBMCs. This sequence joins TRBV11-2 and TRBJ2-7; 8 bases align to TRBD1. The CDR3 DNA is TGTGCCAGCAGCCTCGGACAGGGTACCTACGAGCAGTACTTC. Translating it yields CASSLGQGTYEQYF.